Listed below are T cell receptor beta chains from one sample, sequenced in a study of blood T cells in healthy people across ages. A single record per CDR3 protein comes from TCRdb applying MiXCR to the 5' RACE reads. Of roughly 680,000 distinct CDR3 sequences listed, approximately 21% are singletons. The material sequenced was blood. The receptors were sampled from a man between 65 and 85 years old in good health. Both conserved end residues are part of each CDR3. Each record gives: J gene, V gene, clone size, D gene, CDR3 DNA, CDR3 protein. A D gene is named only where the DNA matches it firmly. A clone size is listed for some rows: how often the clone was seen (once, few, many), or a class if it is expanded.

j_call: TRBJ2-7; v_call: TRBV6-6; clone_size: few; d_call: -; cdr3_nt: TGTGCCAGCAGTTATATCCGGGACCGAGCCTACGAGCAGTACTTC; cdr3_aa: CASSYIRDRAYEQYF
j_call: TRBJ2-1; v_call: TRBV2; clone_size: few; d_call: -; cdr3_nt: TGTGCCAGCAGTGAAGAGACCGGGACTTGGTACAATGAGCAGTTCTTC; cdr3_aa: CASSEETGTWYNEQFF
j_call: TRBJ2-7; v_call: TRBV23-1; clone_size: -; d_call: TRBD2; cdr3_nt: TGCGCCAGCAGTCAGGTTCTCATTCTAGCGGGCCCCCTTAAGCAGTACTTC; cdr3_aa: CASSQVLILAGPLKQYF
j_call: TRBJ1-5; v_call: TRBV12-3/TRBV12-4; clone_size: -; d_call: -; cdr3_nt: TGTGCCAGCAGTACAGTGGGCAATCAGCCCCAGCATTTT; cdr3_aa: CASSTVGNQPQHF
j_call: TRBJ2-7; v_call: TRBV9; clone_size: few; d_call: -; cdr3_nt: TGTGCCAGCAGCAGACTCCACTTACACTACTACGAGCAGTACTTC; cdr3_aa: CASSRLHLHYYEQYF
j_call: TRBJ2-2; v_call: TRBV29-1; clone_size: many; d_call: -; cdr3_nt: TGCAGCGTTGAGTTCGGAGACAGGACAAGCGGGGAGCTGTTTTTT; cdr3_aa: CSVEFGDRTSGELFF
j_call: TRBJ1-1; v_call: TRBV7-3; clone_size: few; d_call: -; cdr3_nt: TGTGCCAGCAGCGAAGGAGTAGGACAAGCTTTCTTT; cdr3_aa: CASSEGVGQAFF
j_call: TRBJ2-5; v_call: TRBV27; clone_size: -; d_call: -; cdr3_nt: TGTGCCAGCAGTTCTACGTTGGAGGAGACCCAGTACTTC; cdr3_aa: CASSSTLEETQYF
j_call: TRBJ2-1; v_call: TRBV5-1; clone_size: -; d_call: TRBD2; cdr3_nt: TGCGCCAGCAGCTTGGTCTTCGGGACTAGCGGCTCCAATGAGCAGTTCTTC; cdr3_aa: CASSLVFGTSGSNEQFF
j_call: TRBJ1-4; v_call: TRBV4-2; clone_size: -; d_call: TRBD1; cdr3_nt: TGTGCCAGCAGCCAAGGACAGGGGACAACTAATGAAAAACTGTTTTTT; cdr3_aa: CASSQGQGTTNEKLFF
j_call: TRBJ2-7; v_call: TRBV2; clone_size: few; d_call: -; cdr3_nt: TGTGCCAGCAGTGAATTGTCGGGGCTAGGGCAGTACTTC; cdr3_aa: CASSELSGLGQYF
j_call: TRBJ2-7; v_call: TRBV12-3/TRBV12-4; clone_size: few; d_call: -; cdr3_nt: TGTGCCAGCAGTTCCCGGAGGGGGGAGAGGGGAACCTATTACGAGCAGTACTTC; cdr3_aa: CASSSRRGERGTYYEQYF
j_call: TRBJ2-2; v_call: TRBV3-1; clone_size: few; d_call: TRBD1; cdr3_nt: TGTGCCAGCAGCTTACGCCGGGACAGGGATGCCGGGGAGCTGTTTTTT; cdr3_aa: CASSLRRDRDAGELFF
j_call: TRBJ1-3; v_call: TRBV20-1; clone_size: -; d_call: -; cdr3_nt: TGCAGTGCTAGAGGCGGAGGAGGAAACAGCATATATTTT; cdr3_aa: CSARGGGGNSIYF
j_call: TRBJ2-5; v_call: TRBV6-5; clone_size: -; d_call: -; cdr3_nt: TGTGCCAGCAGTTACGGTGGCAAAGAGACCCAGTACTTC; cdr3_aa: CASSYGGKETQYF
j_call: TRBJ1-2; v_call: TRBV7-3; clone_size: -; d_call: -; cdr3_nt: TGTGCCCCCTCTTCGGTCCCCGGCTCCAACTATGGCTACACCTTC; cdr3_aa: CAPSSVPGSNYGYTF
j_call: TRBJ2-1; v_call: TRBV7-9; clone_size: many; d_call: -; cdr3_nt: TGTGCCAGCAGCTCGATGCTCCTCGGGATTGCCTCGGGGAATGAGCAGTTCTTC; cdr3_aa: CASSSMLLGIASGNEQFF
j_call: TRBJ2-5; v_call: TRBV20-1; clone_size: few; d_call: TRBD2; cdr3_nt: TGCAGTGCTAGTCCTACTAGCGGGTACCAAGAGACCCAGTACTTC; cdr3_aa: CSASPTSGYQETQYF
j_call: TRBJ2-7; v_call: TRBV11-1; clone_size: -; d_call: TRBD1; cdr3_nt: TGTGCCAGCAGTCAGAGGGACAGTTGGTACGAGCAGTACTTC; cdr3_aa: CASSQRDSWYEQYF
j_call: TRBJ1-5; v_call: TRBV18; clone_size: -; d_call: -; cdr3_nt: TGTGCCAGCTCACCGGCGGGTAACAATCAGCCCCAGCATTTT; cdr3_aa: CASSPAGNNQPQHF
j_call: TRBJ2-7; v_call: TRBV3-1; clone_size: few; d_call: TRBD2; cdr3_nt: TGTGCCAGCAGCCAACTGCGGCGGGAGGGAACCTACGAGCAGTACTTC; cdr3_aa: CASSQLRREGTYEQYF
j_call: TRBJ2-3; v_call: TRBV7-9; clone_size: few; d_call: TRBD2; cdr3_nt: TGTGCCAGCAGCCCTTGGGAGGGGCCCTCAGATACGCAGTATTTT; cdr3_aa: CASSPWEGPSDTQYF
j_call: TRBJ1-1; v_call: TRBV10-3; clone_size: once; d_call: -; cdr3_nt: TGTGCCGTGGCAGGCCAGGCCGGTACTGAAGCTTTCTTT; cdr3_aa: CAVAGQAGTEAFF
j_call: TRBJ2-3; v_call: TRBV4-1; clone_size: -; d_call: -; cdr3_nt: TGCGCCAGCAGCCAAGATAGGGCGGGAAACACAGATACGCAGTATTTT; cdr3_aa: CASSQDRAGNTDTQYF
j_call: TRBJ2-1; v_call: TRBV20-1; clone_size: few; d_call: TRBD2; cdr3_nt: TGCAGTGCTCAAAGGGGACTAGCGGGTTACAATGAGCAGTTCTTC; cdr3_aa: CSAQRGLAGYNEQFF
j_call: TRBJ2-1; v_call: TRBV29-1; clone_size: -; d_call: TRBD2; cdr3_nt: TGCAGCGTTGCTAGCGGGAACTGGAATGAGCAGTTCTTC; cdr3_aa: CSVASGNWNEQFF
j_call: TRBJ2-2; v_call: TRBV7-2; clone_size: many; d_call: -; cdr3_nt: TGTGCCAGCAGCTTACTCCCGGCCGGGGAGCTGTTTTTT; cdr3_aa: CASSLLPAGELFF
j_call: TRBJ2-7; v_call: TRBV29-1; clone_size: -; d_call: -; cdr3_nt: TGCAGCGTTGAAGGAGCGGTCTCCTACGAGCAGTACTTC; cdr3_aa: CSVEGAVSYEQYF
j_call: TRBJ2-4; v_call: TRBV15; clone_size: -; d_call: TRBD2; cdr3_nt: TGTGCCACCAGCAGAGTACCGGGGGGAAACATTCAGTACTTC; cdr3_aa: CATSRVPGGNIQYF
j_call: TRBJ2-1; v_call: TRBV7-9; clone_size: -; d_call: TRBD2; cdr3_nt: TGTGCCAGCAGAAAGGGACTAGCGGGAGGTAAACCCTACAATGAGCAGTTCTTC; cdr3_aa: CASRKGLAGGKPYNEQFF
j_call: TRBJ1-5; v_call: TRBV6-2/TRBV6-3; clone_size: -; d_call: -; cdr3_nt: TGTGCCAGCACGGTTGGGTTAAGCAATCAGCCCCAGCATTTT; cdr3_aa: CASTVGLSNQPQHF
j_call: TRBJ2-2; v_call: TRBV28; clone_size: -; d_call: -; cdr3_nt: TGTGCCAGCAGTTTATCGGGGGCTCCCAACACCGGGGAGCTGTTTTTT; cdr3_aa: CASSLSGAPNTGELFF
j_call: TRBJ2-3; v_call: TRBV7-2; clone_size: many; d_call: -; cdr3_nt: TGTGCCAGCAGCTTAAGGGGACCCACAGATACGCAGTATTTT; cdr3_aa: CASSLRGPTDTQYF
j_call: TRBJ2-3; v_call: TRBV15; clone_size: few; d_call: TRBD2; cdr3_nt: TGTGCCACCAGCAAAAGGCGGGAGGGCCGCAATACGCAGTATTTT; cdr3_aa: CATSKRREGRNTQYF
j_call: TRBJ1-4; v_call: TRBV5-6; clone_size: few; d_call: -; cdr3_nt: TGTGCCAGCAGCTCCGGGAGCTTAAATAATGAAAAACTGTTTTTT; cdr3_aa: CASSSGSLNNEKLFF
j_call: TRBJ2-2; v_call: TRBV10-3; clone_size: few; d_call: TRBD1; cdr3_nt: TGTGCCATCAGTGAGTCCCCGGGACAGGGTGTTGCCACCGGGGAGATGTTTTTT; cdr3_aa: CAISESPGQGVATGEMFF
j_call: TRBJ2-3; v_call: TRBV20-1; clone_size: -; d_call: TRBD2; cdr3_nt: TGCAGTGCTACTCGAGCGGGAGCGGGCACAGATACGCAGTATTTT; cdr3_aa: CSATRAGAGTDTQYF
j_call: TRBJ2-7; v_call: TRBV3-1; clone_size: -; d_call: -; cdr3_nt: TGTGCCAGCAGCCCACTCGGACAAGAATACGAGCAGTACTTC; cdr3_aa: CASSPLGQEYEQYF
j_call: TRBJ2-7; v_call: TRBV20-1; clone_size: -; d_call: TRBD2; cdr3_nt: TGCAGTGCTAGAGCTCTAGCGGCCGGGTACGAGCAGTACTTC; cdr3_aa: CSARALAAGYEQYF
j_call: TRBJ2-1; v_call: TRBV5-1; clone_size: few; d_call: TRBD1; cdr3_nt: TGCGCCAGCAGCCGGGACAGTCCATACCATGAGCAGTTCTTC; cdr3_aa: CASSRDSPYHEQFF
j_call: TRBJ2-7; v_call: TRBV5-1; clone_size: -; d_call: TRBD2; cdr3_nt: TGCGCCAGCAGCTTTATCCTAGCGGGATCCTACGAGCAGTACTTC; cdr3_aa: CASSFILAGSYEQYF
j_call: TRBJ1-4; v_call: TRBV27; clone_size: few; d_call: -; cdr3_nt: TGTGCCAGCAGTCCCACGGGGGGCTGGGTGGAAAATGAAAAACTGTTTTTT; cdr3_aa: CASSPTGGWVENEKLFF
j_call: TRBJ2-1; v_call: TRBV25-1; clone_size: few; d_call: -; cdr3_nt: TGTGCCAGCAGTGGCGGGGCGAGCTCCTACAATGAGCAGTTCTTC; cdr3_aa: CASSGGASSYNEQFF
j_call: TRBJ2-1; v_call: TRBV5-1; clone_size: many; d_call: -; cdr3_nt: TGCGCCAGCAGCTTGCTTGGAAGTGAGCAGTTCTTC; cdr3_aa: CASSLLGSEQFF
j_call: TRBJ2-6; v_call: TRBV11-2; clone_size: few; d_call: TRBD2; cdr3_nt: TGTGCCAGCAGCTTAGAGCCCCTAGCGGGAGGGCCTTTTCAACCCCGGGCTGGGGCCAACGTCCTGACTTTC; cdr3_aa: CASSLEPLAGGPFQPRAGANVLTF
j_call: TRBJ2-7; v_call: TRBV9; clone_size: -; d_call: -; cdr3_nt: TGTGCCAGCAGCGCCCTGGGGGCCTCCTACGAGCAGTACTTC; cdr3_aa: CASSALGASYEQYF
j_call: TRBJ2-3; v_call: TRBV7-8; clone_size: few; d_call: TRBD2; cdr3_nt: TGTGCCTGCAGCTTATTCCCGAATCGCGGGAGACTCGCAGATACGCAGTATTTT; cdr3_aa: CACSLFPNRGRLADTQYF
j_call: TRBJ2-1; v_call: TRBV4-3; clone_size: -; d_call: -; cdr3_nt: TGCGCCAGCAGCCAAGATTCTGGACAACACTACAATGAGCAGTTCTTC; cdr3_aa: CASSQDSGQHYNEQFF